Here is one TCR beta chain with its context. The clone's antigen remains unknown. The CDR3, cysteine through phenylalanine, is 13 amino acids long. The record lacks a DNA sequence. CDR1 and CDR2, looked up from the germline V gene (reference sequence), are SEHNR and FQNEAQ. This specimen belongs to a study of CXCR3-negative and CXCR3-positive naive CD8 T cells (dated by TCRdb to between 2019 and 2020). For the wider study: Approximately 130 million TRB reads were obtained in total, roughly 1.5 +/- 0.3 million reads per library. Diversity and physicochemical repertoire analyses covered under twelve donors pooled from two independent experiments. For the TRBV-TRBJ cluster analysis, the naive subsets came from 5 donors, while the memory cells came from 3 donors. Overall study results and their limits: Similar TRBV-TRBJ usage was shown by naive CXCR3-negative and CXCR3-positive cells from the same donor, whereas distinct patterns were shown by memory cells. Because surface CD5, which has been linked to self-reactivity in mice, was comparable between naive subsets, TCR interaction strength was also inferred from TRB CDR3 physicochemical properties. TRB CDR3s from CXCR3-positive naive cells showed higher hydrophobicity (lower Kidera factor 4), lower energy, and higher strength and volume indices than CXCR3-negative naive cells. Freshly isolated PBMCs were used for most assays because CXCR3 expression went down partially after cryopreservation. Both naive subsets had comparably high repertoire diversity, while memory CD8+ T cells had much lower repertoire diversity.

Instrument used: NextSeq 550. The Human TCR Profiling Kit (MiLaboratory) was used to prepare UMI-labeled 5' RACE TRB cDNA libraries. The full amount of extracted RNA was used for cDNA synthesis, and the full amount of resulting cDNA was used for PCR amplification. The libraries were made side by side, with each library going through the same number of PCR cycles. In the authors' own workflow: MIGEC and MiXCR extracted about 50,000 +/- 9,200 unique UMI-labeled TRB cDNA molecules per library, requiring at least two reads per UMI. On average, 40,000 +/- 10,000 functional in-frame TRB CDR3 nucleotide clonotypes lacking stop codons were found per library. Diversity metrics, including normalized Shannon-Wiener and Chao1, were computed in VDJtools after downsampling to 5000 UMI-labeled TRB molecules per sample. VDJtools was used to calculate clonotype-size-weighted physicochemical properties of the central five CDR3 residues, namely interaction energy, strength, volume and Kidera factor 4. Each entry corresponds to one CDR3 protein sequence from reads that TCRdb reprocessed, and DNA is not given. The V and J calls and clone size come from TCRdb's table, not from the authors' own analysis. The sample table gives roughly 120,000 distinct CDR3 sequences. The leading ten clones occupy roughly 0.62% of the sample.

For every CD8+ T cell subset, fewer than 350,000 cells were flow-sorted straight into RLT lysis buffer, and each subset was sorted in triplicate. To keep memory contaminants out, a stringent definition of naive CD8+ T cells was applied: CD45RO-CCR7+CD27+CD95-. Peripheral blood mononuclear cells were isolated from buffy coats using standard density gradient centrifugation. A FACSAria III was used to flow-sort naive CD8+ T cells into CXCR3-negative and CXCR3-positive populations. Total RNA was extracted from sorted cells using an RNeasy Mini Kit. The sequence is built from TRBV7-9 and TRBJ2-5. Sequencing was carried out using naive CXCR3+ CD8+ T cells from blood. Per the publication, the cell subset or site label means: CD45RO-CCR7+CD27+CD95- naive CD8+ T cells expressing CXCR3 (TNR3+). This sequence was found in a human donor in good health. Some clones in this sample may be carry-over from other donors' samples. The CDR3 has the sequence CASSSPYQETQYF.